These T cell receptor beta chains were read from a single sample in a study of cytomegalovirus exposure and HLA in healthy donors. Profiling relied on immunoSEQ multiplex PCR, and the TCRdb table lists in-frame clones only, not all of them. The sample shows about 140,000 clones, 77% of them seen only once. The sample was PBMCs. All receptors come from a female donor in good health and CMV-seronegative. Both conserved end residues are part of each CDR3. A D gene is named only where the DNA matches it firmly. Clone size appears in some rows only: once, few, many, or a class for an expanded clone.

D	size	V	J	CDR3	DNA
.	once	TRBV5-8	TRBJ1-1	CASSLILGTLNTEAFF	TGTGCCAGCAGCTTGATTCTCGGGACACTGAACACTGAAGCTTTCTTT
TRBD1	.	TRBV29-1	TRBJ2-1	CSVEDIPDRGLYNEQFF	TGCAGCGTTGAAGATATCCCAGACAGGGGGCTCTACAATGAGCAGTTCTTC
TRBD1	.	TRBV6-1	TRBJ2-2	CASRTGVGELFF	TGTGCCAGCAGAACAGGGGTCGGGGAGCTGTTTTTT
TRBD1	.	TRBV30	TRBJ2-5	CAWSVGDRAGPYF	TGTGCCTGGAGTGTCGGGGACAGGGCGGGTCCGTACTTC
TRBD1	.	TRBV6-5	TRBJ1-1	CASSYPQTGQDTEAFF	TGTGCCAGCAGTTACCCGCAGACAGGGCAGGACACTGAAGCTTTCTTT
TRBD2	.	TRBV7-9	TRBJ2-1	CASSSTGLAGSHEQFF	TGTGCCAGCAGCTCCACGGGACTAGCGGGCAGTCATGAGCAGTTCTTC
TRBD1	.	TRBV11-1	TRBJ1-2	CASSGTDPYGYTF	TGTGCCAGCAGTGGGACAGACCCATATGGCTACACCTTC
TRBD1	.	TRBV29-1	TRBJ2-1	CSAQRDTPSQGVPYNEQFF	TGCAGCGCACAGAGGGATACACCTTCACAGGGGGTCCCCTACAATGAGCAGTTCTTC
.	.	TRBV9	TRBJ2-7	CASSEGGNLYEQYF	TGTGCCAGCAGCGAAGGAGGTAACCTCTACGAGCAGTACTTC
TRBD1	.	TRBV5-6	TRBJ2-4	CASSPRDRAQMGAKNIQYF	TGTGCCAGCAGCCCCCGGGACAGGGCCCAGATGGGGGCCAAAAACATTCAGTACTTC
.	.	TRBV27	TRBJ2-3	CASSFRGMADTQYF	TGTGCCAGCAGTTTTAGGGGAATGGCAGATACGCAGTATTTT
.	.	TRBV7-8	TRBJ1-1	CASSFGTTSNTEAFF	TGTGCCAGCAGCTTCGGGACAACCTCCAACACTGAAGCTTTCTTT
TRBD2	.	TRBV6-6	TRBJ2-7	CASSYSGSGGPREQYF	TGTGCCAGCAGTTACTCAGGGAGCGGGGGTCCTCGCGAGCAGTACTTC
.	.	TRBV4-2	TRBJ2-7	CASSQELSDSFSYEQYF	TGTGCCAGCAGCCAAGAACTTTCGGACAGCTTCTCCTACGAGCAGTACTTC
TRBD2	.	TRBV10-1	TRBJ2-1	CASSGLGRNEQFF	TGCGCCAGCAGCGGACTAGGCCGCAATGAGCAGTTCTTC